This TCR beta chain came from a study of T cells in Graves' hyperthyroidism and ophthalmopathy. Study overall: Peripheral blood was acquired at first diagnosis, ahead of any therapy whatsoever.

The CDR3 has 16 amino acids. J lost 1 base, V lost 0 bases, and 0 bases had no gene match. Germline assignment: CDR1 MNHEY and CDR2 SVGAGI. This clonotype was counted many times. The antigen is undetermined. Points from the study as a whole: Also found in blood were most expanded thyroid clonotypes above 0.001.

Every diagnosis used clinical symptoms, serum thyroxine and TRAb, thyroid ultrasound and orbital computed tomography. This sample holds PBMCs from 8.5 to 10 ml fresh peripheral blood. Researchers took RNA transcripts and amplified the TCR beta CDR3 regions from them. The TCR CDR3 first-round RT-PCR relied on the HTBI primer set. TCRdb re-called the multiplex PCR reads with MiXCR, one entry per CDR3 protein. The sample includes about 250,000 distinct CDR3 sequences, around 25% seen only once; the top ten take approximately 35%. The source is a woman aged 40-49 years with Graves' ophthalmopathy. J is TRBJ2-5 and V is TRBV6-5, with TRBD2 identical over 12 bases. Sequencing input: blood. The CDR3 DNA is TGTGCCAGCAGTTACTCGACTAGCGGGGGCCAAGAGACCCAGTACTTC. It is translated as CASSYSTSGGQETQYF.